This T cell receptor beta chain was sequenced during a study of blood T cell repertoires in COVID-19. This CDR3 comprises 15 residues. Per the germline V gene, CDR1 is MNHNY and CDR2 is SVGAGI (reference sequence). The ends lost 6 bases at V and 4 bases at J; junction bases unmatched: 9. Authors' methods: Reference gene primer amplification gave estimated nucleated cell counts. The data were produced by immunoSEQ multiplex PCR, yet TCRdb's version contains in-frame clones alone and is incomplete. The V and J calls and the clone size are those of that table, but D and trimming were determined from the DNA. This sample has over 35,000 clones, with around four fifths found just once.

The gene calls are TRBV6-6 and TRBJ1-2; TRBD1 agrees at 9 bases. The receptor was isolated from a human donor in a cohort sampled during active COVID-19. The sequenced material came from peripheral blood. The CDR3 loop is CASRAGQGRSYGYTF. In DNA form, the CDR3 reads TGTGCCAGCAGGGCAGGACAGGGGCGAAGCTATGGCTACACCTTC.